This passage covers 10 T cell receptor beta chains from one sample sequenced in a study of blood T cell repertoires in COVID-19. Clones were read by immunoSEQ multiplex PCR, and TCRdb kept only the in-frame ones, dropping some. This table holds around 100,000 clones, approximately 86% found once. Material: peripheral blood. These receptors came from a man in his fifties with active or convalescent COVID-19.

The V call is TRBV2, the J call TRBJ2-3, with 7 bases lining up with TRBD2. The germline V gene encodes CDR1 SNHLY and CDR2 FYNNEI. This CDR3 has 14 residues. The V segment lost 4 bases and the J segment 2 bases; nucleotides outside the gene matches: 3. The CDR3 is CASSVSGVTDTQYF. The CDR3 nucleotides are TGTGCCAGCAGTGTGAGCGGGGTCACAGATACGCAGTATTTT.

The chain uses TRBV5-3 and TRBJ1-4; D uncertain. TRBV5-3 is known as an ORF, though its function is uncertain. The CDR3 consists of 14 residues. V lost 2 bases to trimming and J lost 3 bases, with 8 bases between them. Here the CDR3 reads CARSFGKANEKLFF. CDR3 DNA sequence: TGTGCCAGAAGCTTCGGGAAGGCTAATGAAAAACTGTTTTTT.

This clone was observed once. J is TRBJ2-7 and V is TRBV2; D gene unclear. CDR1 is SNHLY, CDR2 FYNNEI, per germline. This CDR3 region has 14 residues. Trimming removed 6 bases from V and 2 bases from J, with 14 bases in between. The CDR3 DNA reads TGTGCCAGCAGAAAACGGCAAGCGCCCTACGAGCAGTACGTC. It encodes CASRKRQAPYEQYV.

The J gene is TRBJ1-4, the V gene TRBV18, with 9 bases aligning to TRBD1. CDR3 length: 14 amino acids. Unmatched junction bases numbered 2, after V lost 2 bases and J lost 7 bases. The V gene's germline CDR1 is KGHSH and CDR2 LQKENI. Here the CDR3 DNA reads TGTGCCAGCTCACCAGGACAGGGGACTGAAAAACTGTTTTTT. Its protein is CASSPGQGTEKLFF.

The chain recombines TRBV27 with TRBJ1-2, with a tentative D call TRBD1 (5 bases). In germline, CDR1 is MNHEY, CDR2 SMNVEV (reference sequence). The CDR3 extends over 14 amino acids. The ends were cut back, 7 bases at V and 6 bases at J, with 18 bases in the middle. CDR3 residues: CASTRAGGANGYTF. CDR3 DNA sequence: TGTGCCAGCACCCGTGCGGGGGGAGCTAATGGCTACACCTTC.

V usage is TRBV7-2 and J usage is TRBJ1-1; TRBD1 agrees at 8 bases. V was pared by 4 bases and J by 2 bases, with 9 bases of the junction left unmatched. The CDR3 is 16 amino acids. Germline V gives CDR1 SGHTA, CDR2 FQGNSA. The CDR3 sequence is CASSSRTGWTNTEAFF. CDR3 bases: TGTGCCAGCAGCTCAAGGACAGGGTGGACTAACACTGAAGCTTTCTTT.

V gene TRBV9 combines with J gene TRBJ2-6, with 9 bases fitting TRBD1. Germline V gene lookup returns CDR1 SGDLS and CDR2 YYNGEE. Trimming took 4 bases from V and 1 from J; bases not matched to a gene: 9. The CDR3 extends over 18 amino acids. CDR3: CASSSYTGGGSGANVLTF. The DNA of the CDR3 is TGTGCCAGCAGCTCTTATACAGGGGGCGGGTCTGGGGCCAACGTCCTGACTTTC.

This chain connects TRBV28 to TRBJ1-2, with D possibly TRBD1 on 6 matching bases. Per germline, CDR1 MDHEN and CDR2 SYDVKM. This CDR3 has 12 amino acids. Trimming took off 8 bases at V and 7 bases at J, with 14 bases between the two ends. CDR3 DNA: TGTGCCAGCCTCCGGGGGGGCAGTGGCTACACCTTC. Its protein is CASLRGGSGYTF.

This chain links TRBV14 with TRBJ2-5; TRBD1 aligns across 9 bases. V was clipped by 2 bases and J by 4 bases; unmatched bases: 8. Per the germline V gene, CDR1 is SGHDN and CDR2 is FVKESK. CDR3 size: 16 residues. The CDR3 reads CASSQIGQGIGETQYF. The CDR3 coding sequence is TGTGCCAGCAGCCAAATTGGACAGGGGATTGGAGAGACCCAGTACTTC.

The chain joins TRBV5-1 to TRBJ2-5, with D unclear. CDR1 is SGHRS and CDR2 is YFSETQ in the germline V gene. The CDR3 spans 11 residues. Trimming cost V 4 bases and J 3 bases, with 4 bases left between them. CDR3 nucleotides: TGCGCCAGCAGCACAGAAGAGACCCAGTACTTC. This codes for CASSTEETQYF.